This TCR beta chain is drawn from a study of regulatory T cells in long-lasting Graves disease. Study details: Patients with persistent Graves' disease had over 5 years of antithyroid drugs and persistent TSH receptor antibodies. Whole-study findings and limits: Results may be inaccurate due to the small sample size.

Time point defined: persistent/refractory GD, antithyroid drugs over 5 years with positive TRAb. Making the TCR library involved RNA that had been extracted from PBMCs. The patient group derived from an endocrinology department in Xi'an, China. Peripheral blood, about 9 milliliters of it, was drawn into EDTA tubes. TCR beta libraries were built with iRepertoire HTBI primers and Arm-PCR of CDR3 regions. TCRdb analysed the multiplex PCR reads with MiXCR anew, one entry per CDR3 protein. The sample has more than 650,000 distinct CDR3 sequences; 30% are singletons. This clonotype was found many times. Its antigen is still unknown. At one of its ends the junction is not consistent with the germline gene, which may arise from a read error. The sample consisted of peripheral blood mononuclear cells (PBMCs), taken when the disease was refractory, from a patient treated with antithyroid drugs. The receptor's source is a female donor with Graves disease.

The CDR3 sequence: CASSLGGGSNQPQHF. The CDR3 DNA reads TGTGCCAGCAGTTTAGGAGGGGGCAGCAATCAGCCCCAGCATTTT. J is TRBJ1-5 and V is TRBV5-1, with 7 bases fitting TRBD1. The germline CDR1 and CDR2 sequences are SGHRS and YFSETQ. This CDR3 contains 15 residues.